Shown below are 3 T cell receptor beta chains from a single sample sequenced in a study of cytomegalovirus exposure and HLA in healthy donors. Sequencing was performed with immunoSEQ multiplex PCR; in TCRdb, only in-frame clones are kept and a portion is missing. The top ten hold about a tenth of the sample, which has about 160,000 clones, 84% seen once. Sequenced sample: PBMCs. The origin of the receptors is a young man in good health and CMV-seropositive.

The chain's CDR3 is CASGAGQETQYF. Here the CDR3 DNA reads TGTGCCAGTGGAGCGGGGCAAGAGACCCAGTACTTC. This chain uses TRBV19 with TRBJ2-5; 7 nucleotides align to TRBD2. Germline V gene lookup returns CDR1 LNHDA and CDR2 SQIVND (reference sequence). The J segment lost 2 bases and the V segment lost 8 bases, leaving 2 bases of the junction unmatched. The CDR3 contains 12 residues.

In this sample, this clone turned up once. CDR3: CASSLGLGRIYEQYF. The CDR3 bases are TGTGCCAGCAGTTTGGGACTCGGGCGGATCTACGAGCAGTACTTC. The chain has TRBV6-5 and TRBJ2-7; tentative D call: TRBD2 (6 bases). The V end lost 4 bases, the J end lost 3 bases, and 16 bases lay between the germline ends. The germline V gene encodes CDR1 MNHEY and CDR2 SVGAGI. This CDR3 contains 15 residues.

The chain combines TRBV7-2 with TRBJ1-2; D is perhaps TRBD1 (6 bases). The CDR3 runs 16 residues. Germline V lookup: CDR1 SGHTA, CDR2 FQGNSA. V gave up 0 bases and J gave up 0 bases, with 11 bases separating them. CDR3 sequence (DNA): TGTGCCAGCAGCTTAGCGCTACAGGGTTCTAACTATGGCTACACCTTC. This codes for CASSLALQGSNYGYTF.